This TCR beta chain is drawn from a study of cytotoxic CD8 clonotypes in ibrutinib-treated CLL. Study as a whole: Overall, about 25 responses were partial and 2 complete; following median 68 months, roughly 15 patients stayed remitted and around twelve progressed. There were, on average, over 250,000 productive templates and tens of thousands of productive rearrangements per sample.

A 1 in 200,000 to 1 in 1 million T cell depth was the sequencing target. The method was immunoSEQ multiplex PCR; TCRdb's version includes in-frame clones alone and lacks a portion of them. The sample holds over 150,000 clones; about 80% are singletons and the top ten take roughly 2%. This CDR3 region has 16 residues. V was clipped by 5 bases and J by 9 bases; unmatched bases: 13. Germline V gives CDR1 SGHAT, CDR2 FQNNGV. Sequencing used PBMCs, obtained after 12 months of ibrutinib treatment. This TCR derives from a human donor with chronic lymphocytic leukemia. The chain links TRBV11-2 to TRBJ2-1; 10 nucleotides agree with TRBD2. DNA of the CDR3: TGTGCCAGCAGCCGTTTTCTAGCGGGGGAGGAGCTTGAGCAGTTCTTC. It encodes CASSRFLAGEELEQFF.